Given below is one TCR beta chain in context. This sample is part of a study of blood T cell repertoires in COVID-19. Across the whole study: There were acute and convalescent COVID-19 samples, and they came from the United States, Italy and Spain. The analysed material was cDNA or gDNA that came from T cells, B-cell-depleted T cells, or PBMCs.

This CDR3 has 17 amino acids. Germline V lookup: CDR1 SGHNT, CDR2 YYREEE (reference sequence). Trimming cost V 2 bases and J 3 bases, with 21 bases left between them. In the original processing: Quantification of nucleated cells was approximated via reference gene primer amplification. The table came from immunoSEQ multiplex PCR; TCRdb's copy has only in-frame clones and leaves some out. V, J and clone size were drawn from that table, and D and trimming were deduced from the DNA. The sample shows about 240,000 clones, about 90% of them seen only once. The specimen sequenced was peripheral blood. The sequence was obtained from a woman aged 30 to 39 who had recovered from COVID-19. The chain carries TRBV5-4 and TRBJ2-7, with D possibly matching TRBD2 (7 bases). The CDR3 nucleotides read TGTGCCAGCAGCTTATTGGGGGGGGGACATACTATCTACGAGCAGTACTTC. This translates into CASSLLGGGHTIYEQYF.